This T cell receptor (beta chain) was retrieved from a study of regulatory T cells in long-lasting Graves disease. This sample's time point: newly diagnosed GD, antithyroid drugs for less than 3 months. From PBMCs, RNA was extracted and then used to make the TCR library. Through Arm-PCR of CDR3 regions and iRepertoire HTBI primers, TCR beta libraries were built. MiXCR, applied by TCRdb to the multiplex PCR reads, yields one record per CDR3 protein. The sample has approximately 490,000 distinct CDR3 sequences; 15% to 20% are singletons. The sample was also reused in another study, on T cells in Graves' hyperthyroidism and ophthalmopathy. As reported in that work: Diagnostic decisions used clinical symptoms, serum thyroxine and TRAb, thyroid ultrasound and orbital computed tomography.

The sequence was collected from a man in his forties with Graves disease. The sequencing here drew on peripheral blood mononuclear cells (PBMCs), taken at new diagnosis, from a patient treated with antithyroid drugs.

This CDR3 reads CASSLMTGGSATGELFF. The CDR3 DNA is TGTGCCAGCAGCCTCATGACCGGGGGGTCGGCCACCGGGGAGCTGTTTTTT. The chain combines TRBV7-6 with TRBJ2-2; 7 nucleotides match TRBD2. The germline CDR1 and CDR2 sequences are SGHVS and FNYEAQ. V lost 5 bases and J lost 4; bases outside the gene matches: 13. The CDR3 has 17 residues.